Listed here are 32 T cell receptor beta chains from one sample, sequenced in a study of shared clonotypes between healthy human individuals. Selected positively for CCR7 and CD45RO-negative, naive CD8 cells excluded terminally differentiated effector memory CD45RA+ cells. Data came from immunoSEQ multiplex PCR; TCRdb stores just in-frame clones and leaves some out. The sample holds about 800,000 clones, around 96% seen once. Material: naive CD8+ T cells sorted from blood. Every receptor here comes from a man aged 25 to 40 in good health.

The gene calls are TRBV6-5 and TRBJ1-2, with D unresolved. This CDR3 region has 15 residues. Germline CDR1 reads MNHEY; CDR2 reads SVGAGI. Between the trimmed V and J ends, which lost 7 bases and 1 base, there was a span of 16 bases. The CDR3 loop is CASTERSYLNYGYTF. The CDR3 nucleotides are TGTGCCAGCACCGAACGGAGTTACCTTAACTATGGCTACACCTTC.

V gene TRBV7-2 combines with J gene TRBJ2-2; D could derive from TRBD1 or TRBD2 (5 bases each). Per the germline V gene, CDR1 is SGHTA and CDR2 is FQGNSA. V was trimmed by 2 bases and J by 4 bases, leaving 17 bases between them. The CDR3 is 17 amino acids. The DNA for the CDR3 is TGTGCCAGCAGCTTAAGAGAGTGGCCTGGGGGCACCGGGGAGCTGTTTTTT. Translation: CASSLREWPGGTGELFF.

The J gene is TRBJ2-7, the V gene TRBV28; 14 nucleotides align to TRBD2. The V gene's germline CDR1 is MDHEN and CDR2 SYDVKM. The J segment lost 0 bases and the V segment lost 4 bases, leaving 2 bases of the junction unmatched. The CDR3 covers 16 residues. The CDR3 DNA reads TGTGCCAGCAGTTCCGGGACTAGCGGGAGCTCCTACGAGCAGTACTTC. It specifies CASSSGTSGSSYEQYF.

The rearrangement links TRBV10-2 to TRBJ2-7; D not certain. The V and J ends lost 2 bases and 2 bases respectively, with 4 bases between them. The germline V gene has CDR1 WSHSY and CDR2 SAAADI. The CDR3 extends over 12 amino acids. CDR3 DNA sequence: TGCGCCAGCAGTGAGGTAGCCTACGAGCAGTACTTC. Translation gives CASSEVAYEQYF.

The chain recombines TRBV19 with TRBJ2-6; a weak D match, TRBD1 (5 bases). The V and J ends lost 4 bases and 0 bases respectively, with 13 bases between them. CDR3 size: 17 residues. Germline CDR1 reads LNHDA; CDR2 reads SQIVND (reference sequence). This CDR3 is CASSTHPTDSGANVLTF. For the CDR3, the DNA is TGTGCCAGTAGTACCCATCCGACAGACTCTGGGGCCAACGTCCTGACTTTC.

This chain connects TRBV7-9 to TRBJ1-1, with D tentatively TRBD1 (5 bases). The germline V gene has CDR1 SEHNR and CDR2 FQNEAQ (reference sequence). CDR3 length equals 17 residues. Trimming left V 3 bases short and J 1 base short, with 18 bases between. The CDR3: CASSFLEGWQPNTEAFF. For the CDR3, the DNA is TGTGCCAGCAGCTTCCTCGAGGGGTGGCAGCCGAACACTGAAGCTTTCTTT.

In regard to this clone: Additional DNA sequences in this sample encode the identical CDR3. The chain carries TRBV10-2 and TRBJ2-7; 8 bases fit TRBD1. The germline CDR1 and CDR2 sequences are WSHSY and SAAADI. The CDR3 contains 12 residues. After removal of 4 bases from V and 4 bases from J, the junction contained 0 bases not matched to a gene. CDR3 bases: TGCGCCAGCAGTGGGACAGGGTACGAGCAGTACTTC. Its protein product is CASSGTGYEQYF.

V usage is TRBV6-5 and J usage is TRBJ2-5, with TRBD1 identical over 9 bases. The germline CDR1 and CDR2 sequences are MNHEY and SVGAGI. Trimming removed 2 bases from V and 1 base from J; junction bases left unmatched: 5. There are 16 residues in the CDR3. CDR3 DNA sequence: TGTGCCAGCAGTTACGGGACAGGGAAACTCCAAGAGACCCAGTACTTC. Amino acid sequence: CASSYGTGKLQETQYF.

The chain combines TRBV18 with TRBJ2-1; D gene uncertain. V was shortened by 5 bases and J by 8 bases, with 16 bases between the two germline ends. Per the germline V gene, CDR1 is KGHSH and CDR2 is LQKENI. The CDR3 has 14 residues. CDR3 DNA sequence: TGTGCCAGCTCATCCCGGCCCCCAGAGGATGAGCAGTTCTTC. It specifies CASSSRPPEDEQFF.

This rearrangement joins TRBV18 to TRBJ1-1; D not certain. V was cut by 0 bases and J by 4 bases, with 12 bases left in between. The CDR3 consists of 15 residues. CDR1 is KGHSH, CDR2 LQKENI, per germline. CDR3 DNA sequence: TGTGCCAGCTCACCACCGTTCGGGTCGGGCACTGAAGCTTTCTTT. Its protein is CASSPPFGSGTEAFF. The full variable domain, its missing parts supplied by reference TRBV18 and TRBJ1-1, is NAGVMQNPRHLVRRRGQEARLRCSPMKGHSHVYWYRQLPEEGLKFMVYLQKENIIDESGMPKERFSAEFPKEGPSILRIQQVVRGDSAAYFCASSPPFGSGTEAFFGQGTRLTVV.

The rearrangement uses TRBV2 and TRBJ2-4; a possible D gene is TRBD1 (5 bases). Trimming shortened V by 3 bases and J by 6 bases, and 15 bases separated the two germline ends. This CDR3 has 15 amino acids. The germline V gene encodes CDR1 SNHLY and CDR2 FYNNEI. CDR3 sequence: CASSDLGDRLNIQYF. The DNA of the CDR3 is TGTGCCAGCAGTGACTTAGGGGATAGACTAAACATTCAGTACTTC.

The chain is built from TRBV5-6 and TRBJ2-7; 9 positions match TRBD1. CDR1 and CDR2 (germline): SGHDT, YYEEEE. The CDR3 has 14 residues. V trimming: 2 bases; J trimming: 4 bases; junction bases outside the gene matches: 4. The CDR3 sequence is CASSFAGQGYEQYF. The CDR3 nucleotides are TGTGCCAGCAGCTTTGCGGGACAGGGTTACGAGCAGTACTTC.

V gene TRBV6-5 combines with J gene TRBJ2-4, with D tentatively TRBD1 (7 bases). Germline CDR1 MNHEY, CDR2 SVGAGI. This CDR3 spans 15 amino acids. Trimming took 4 bases from V and 7 from J, leaving 17 bases between them. The CDR3 sequence is CASSSYLGGGNIQYF. The CDR3, as DNA: TGTGCCAGCAGTTCCTATCTAGGAGGGGGCAACATTCAGTACTTC.

The chain carries TRBV4-3 and TRBJ1-5; 8 bases line up with TRBD1. In germline, CDR1 is LGHNA, CDR2 YSLEER. The length of the CDR3 is 15 residues. Trimming removed 1 base from V and 5 bases from J; junction bases left unmatched: 4. In nucleotides, the CDR3 is TGCGCCAGCAGCCAAGGGTCGACAGGGGATCAGCCCCAGCATTTT. Its protein product is CASSQGSTGDQPQHF.

The chain has TRBV2 and TRBJ2-3; a weak D match, TRBD1 (6 bases). Trimming pared 10 bases from V and 5 bases from J, leaving 7 bases between. The CDR3 spans 10 residues. The V gene's germline CDR1 is SNHLY and CDR2 FYNNEI. The CDR3 reads CATRGDTQYF. The CDR3 DNA reads as TGTGCCACCAGGGGAGATACGCAGTATTTT.

The chain joins TRBV4-3 to TRBJ2-3; the D call may be TRBD1 or TRBD2 (5 bases each). The CDR3 consists of 19 residues. Per the germline V gene, CDR1 is LGHNA and CDR2 is YSLEER. Trimming took off 0 bases at V and 4 bases at J, with 23 bases between the two ends. The CDR3 loop reads CASSQDTGPYRAVSDTQYF. In DNA form, the CDR3 reads TGCGCCAGCAGCCAAGATACGGGGCCATATCGGGCTGTTTCAGATACGCAGTATTTT.

This clone was observed once. The V and J genes are TRBV27 and TRBJ2-3, with a weak D call TRBD2 (6 bases). The CDR3 length is 16 residues. Trimming left V 5 bases short and J 1 base short, with 16 bases between. CDR1 is MNHEY and CDR2 is SMNVEV in the germline V gene (reference sequence). The CDR3 loop is CASSINPGVRTDTQYF. In DNA, the CDR3 is TGTGCCAGCAGTATCAACCCGGGAGTTCGCACAGATACGCAGTATTTT.

This chain connects TRBV10-1 to TRBJ1-1; 7 bases align to TRBD1. The CDR3 runs 13 residues. V lost 1 base and J lost 7; bases outside the gene matches: 3. The germline V gene has CDR1 WNHNN and CDR2 SYGVQD (reference sequence). CDR3 amino acids: CASSEFGTDEAFF. The CDR3 DNA follows: TGCGCCAGCAGTGAGTTCGGGACAGATGAAGCTTTCTTT.

This clone was seen once. This chain connects TRBV29-1 to TRBJ2-4; a possible D gene is TRBD2 (6 bases). Germline CDR1 SQVTM, CDR2 ANQGSEA. The CDR3 has 14 amino acids. Between the trimmed V and J ends, which lost 4 bases and 3 bases, there was a span of 13 bases. In nucleotides, the CDR3 is TGCAGCGTTGGGCAATTGGGGGGCAAAAACATTCAGTACTTC. It is translated as CSVGQLGGKNIQYF.

This chain connects TRBV6-6 to TRBJ1-5; D unresolved. The V gene's germline CDR1 is MNHNY and CDR2 SVGAGI (reference sequence). Trimming shortened V by 2 bases and J by 2 bases, and 7 bases separated the two germline ends. The CDR3 is made up of 14 amino acids. The CDR3 region is CASSYEGGNQPQHF. In DNA form, the CDR3 reads TGTGCCAGCAGTTACGAGGGAGGCAATCAGCCCCAGCATTTT.

V is TRBV9 and J is TRBJ2-7; 7 bases line up with TRBD2. With V trimmed by 3 bases and J by 5 bases, 8 bases remained unmatched. The CDR3 sequence is 14 residues long. Germline values: CDR1 SGDLS, CDR2 YYNGEE. The CDR3 DNA is TGTGCCAGCAGCGCACGGGAGGACCCCAACGAGCAGTACTTC. As protein: CASSAREDPNEQYF.

DNA of the CDR3: TGTGCCAGCAGCCCGGCGGGAGGGCCGGGTGAGCAGTACTTC. This encodes CASSPAGGPGEQYF. This chain uses TRBV4-2 with TRBJ2-7; 9 nucleotides line up with TRBD2. This CDR3 contains 14 residues. Germline V gene sequence: CDR1 LGHNA, CDR2 YNFKEQ. Trimming removed 4 bases from V and 7 bases from J; junction bases left unmatched: 8.

The genes are TRBV28 and TRBJ1-4; 9 positions agree with TRBD1. Trimming at V came to 4 bases and at J to 0 bases, leaving 0 bases not matched to a gene. Germline CDR1 MDHEN, CDR2 SYDVKM. The CDR3 runs 15 residues. In DNA form, the CDR3 reads TGTGCCAGCAGTTGGACAGGGGCAACTAATGAAAAACTGTTTTTT. This translates into CASSWTGATNEKLFF.

The rearrangement uses TRBV7-6 and TRBJ2-2; D not certain. The CDR3 loop spans 14 amino acids. V lost 5 bases and J lost 2, with 9 bases in between. Germline-derived CDR1 and CDR2 are SGHVS and FNYEAQ. The CDR3 bases are TGTGCCAGCAGCCCTGGGATTAACACCGGGGAGCTGTTTTTT. Translation gives CASSPGINTGELFF.

The chain uses TRBV13 and TRBJ1-4; 9 bases align to TRBD1. The CDR3 is made up of 15 amino acids. J gave up 8 bases and V 1 base, and 5 bases lay outside the gene matches. From germline, CDR1 is PRHDT and CDR2 FYEKMQ (reference sequence). Here the CDR3 DNA reads TGTGCCAGCAGCTTAGCCCGGGACAGGGACGAAAAACTGTTTTTT. Translating gives CASSLARDRDEKLFF.

The chain carries TRBV18 and TRBJ2-3; D uncertain. Germline V gene data show CDR1 as KGHSH and CDR2 as LQKENI. Trimming took 3 bases from V and 2 from J, leaving 15 bases between them. The CDR3 consists of 16 residues. The CDR3 spells CASSPQTSINTDTQYF. The DNA of the CDR3 is TGTGCCAGCTCACCCCAGACAAGCATTAACACAGATACGCAGTATTTT.

The chain recombines TRBV10-3 with TRBJ2-7, with TRBD2 identical over 10 bases. CDR1 and CDR2 from the germline V gene are ENHRY and SYGVKD. V gave up 4 bases and J gave up 10 bases; unmatched junction bases: 10. CDR3 size: 14 residues. CDR3 in DNA: TGTGCCATCAGTGGAAACAGCGGGAGGGCGGAACAGTACTTC. Translating it yields CAISGNSGRAEQYF.

J is TRBJ2-1 and V is TRBV6-6, with 10 bases matching TRBD2. Germline CDR1 MNHNY, CDR2 SVGAGI (reference sequence). The trim removed 7 bases at V and 8 bases at J, leaving 11 bases unmatched. This CDR3 has 15 residues. The CDR3 DNA sequence: TGTGCCAGCACGGCTAGCGGGGGTCCCCGGGATGAGCAGTTCTTC. Translating gives CASTASGGPRDEQFF.

Of note for this clone: The sample has other DNA sequences that encode this CDR3 too. This chain joins TRBV7-9 and TRBJ2-3, with D unresolved. Germline CDR1 reads SEHNR; CDR2 reads FQNEAQ (reference sequence). V shed 4 bases and J shed 4 bases, with 6 bases lying between them. The CDR3 is 12 amino acids. The CDR3 reads CASSSLPDTQYF. In DNA, the CDR3 is TGTGCCAGCAGCTCCCTCCCAGATACGCAGTATTTT.

The genes are TRBV13 and TRBJ2-7; D call uncertain. Germline V lookup: CDR1 PRHDT, CDR2 FYEKMQ (reference sequence). This CDR3 region has 14 residues. Trimming cost V 0 bases and J 4 bases, with 10 bases left between them. The chain's CDR3 is CASSLGASRYEQYF. The CDR3 DNA sequence: TGTGCCAGCAGCTTAGGAGCGTCGAGATACGAGCAGTACTTC. The full variable domain, with the rest looked up from reference TRBV13 and TRBJ2-7, is AAGVIQSPRHLIKEKRETATLKCYPIPRHDTVYWYQQGPGQDPQFLISFYEKMQSDKGSIPDRFSAQQFSDYHSELNMSSLELGDSALYFCASSLGASRYEQYFGPGTRLTVT.

This clone was recorded once. V gene TRBV7-9 combines with J gene TRBJ2-2, with D perhaps matching TRBD1 (6 bases). The CDR3 totals 18 residues. Germline assignment: CDR1 SEHNR and CDR2 FQNEAQ (reference sequence). The germline V and J ends were trimmed by 6 bases and 2 bases, with 22 bases remaining between them. Written as DNA, the CDR3 is TGTGCCAGCAGTCATGGACAGATTTTCCCCCACAACACCGGGGAGCTGTTTTTT. It encodes CASSHGQIFPHNTGELFF.

The V and J genes are TRBV27 and TRBJ2-7; 10 bases line up with TRBD1. The CDR3 is made up of 15 amino acids. V dropped 5 bases and J dropped 4; count of bases not matched to a gene: 8. CDR1 is MNHEY, CDR2 SMNVEV, per germline (reference sequence). The CDR3 DNA follows: TGTGCCAGCAGTCCCGACAGGGGGCTTCAGTACGAGCAGTACTTC. It specifies CASSPDRGLQYEQYF.